Below, one T cell receptor beta chain is given with its context. The data originate from a study of blood T cell repertoires in COVID-19. Background on the study: Collection of acute and convalescent COVID-19 samples took place in the United States, Italy and Spain. Sample material is recorded as cDNA or gDNA derived from T cells, B-cell-depleted T cells, or PBMCs.

How the authors handled the data: Using reference gene primer amplification, nucleated cell counts were estimated. Clones were read by immunoSEQ multiplex PCR, and TCRdb kept only the in-frame ones, dropping some. V and J calls and clone size are given by that table; D and trimming were obtained from the DNA. The data hold about 200,000 clones, with more than 75% observed a single time. The sample was peripheral blood. The receptor was isolated from an elderly man with acute or convalescent COVID-19.

This CDR3 is CASSERQGLELFF. DNA of the CDR3: TGTGCCAGCAGTGAACGACAGGGATTAGAGCTGTTTTTT. The gene calls are TRBV6-1 and TRBJ2-2; TRBD1 agrees at 7 bases. The ends lost 2 bases at V and 11 bases at J; junction bases unmatched: 5. The CDR3 is 13 residues long. Germline CDR1 and CDR2: MNHNS and SASEGT.